This T cell receptor beta chain was captured by sequencing in a study of T cell responses to AZD1222 COVID-19 vaccine. The study's findings and limits: Nearly half of the spike-specific TCRs reportedly recognize variant regions that carry no mutations.

Measured with immunoSEQ multiplex PCR; TCRdb has only the in-frame clones, and not every one. The table counts around 140,000 clones; 2.2% lies in the top ten. Per the germline V gene, CDR1 is MNHEY and CDR2 is SVGAGI. The length of the CDR3 is 13 residues. Between the trimmed V and J ends, which lost 2 bases and 7 bases, there was a span of 6 bases. A word on this clone: Its antigen is not identified.

V gene TRBV6-5 combines with J gene TRBJ1-6, with D uncertain. Sequencing used peripheral blood. This TCR was sampled from an adult in good health. CDR3 amino acids: CASSYDKNSPLHF. The CDR3 DNA is TGTGCCAGCAGTTACGACAAAAATTCACCCCTCCACTTT.